The 18 T cell receptor beta chains below come from one sample, sequenced in a study of tumor-infiltrating lymphocytes in primary liver carcinoma. The input was around 0.5 ug total RNA; TCR beta cDNA was made from it with a constant-region primer. Three rounds of nested multiplex PCR with slightly modified ARM-PCR produced TCR beta libraries. TRBV1-TRBV30 forward primers and a C-beta reverse primer were used in the first two PCR rounds, which each ran for ten to eleven cycles. One entry per CDR3 protein results from TCRdb running MiXCR on the multiplex PCR reads. The sample lists some 180,000 distinct CDR3 sequences; 50% to 75% were seen once. For blood RNA, unsorted whole blood served as the source, and germline DNA was extracted too. Input material: peripheral blood. These receptors all stem from a man aged 40-55 years with primary liver carcinoma and hepatitis B virus infection.

Comment on this clonotype: This may stem from a read error, because a much larger clone lies one nucleotide away. The rearrangement uses TRBV4-2 and TRBJ2-4; tentative D call: TRBD2 (5 bases). The CDR3 sequence is 14 residues long. CDR1 LGHNA and CDR2 YNFKEQ come from the germline V gene. The CDR3 here is CASSQDLAKNTQYF. In nucleotides, the CDR3 is TGTGCCAGCAGCCAGGACCTAGCCAAAAACACTCAGTACTTC.

This clonotype was found once. A much larger clonotype is one base distant, so this may be a read error. The chain combines TRBV11-2 with TRBJ2-5; no firm D call. CDR3 length equals 13 residues. Germline V gene data show CDR1 as SGHAT and CDR2 as FQNNGV. This CDR3 is CANSSPGAETQYF. Here the CDR3 DNA reads TGTGCCAACAGCTCACCAGGAGCGGAGACCCAGTACTTC.

The chain has TRBV14 and TRBJ2-7, with 9 nucleotides matching TRBD2. This CDR3 region has 18 residues. The V gene's germline CDR1 is SGHDN and CDR2 FVKESK. V was pared by 0 bases and J by 2 bases, with 11 bases of the junction left unmatched. CDR3 sequence (DNA): TGTGCCAGCAGCCAAGATCTCTCTAGCGGGAATTTTGCCTACGAGCAGTACTTC. This translates into CASSQDLSSGNFAYEQYF.

Many counts were recorded for this clonotype. This chain joins TRBV29-1 and TRBJ2-3; D call uncertain. Germline loops: CDR1 SQVTM, CDR2 ANQGSEA. V was clipped by 4 bases and J by 6 bases, with 8 bases between them. This CDR3 region has 11 residues. CDR3 amino acids: CSVGKGDTQYF. CDR3 bases: TGCAGCGTTGGGAAAGGGGATACGCAGTATTTT.

With regard to this clonotype: Germline is not matched at one junction end, which may reflect a read error. The genes are TRBV6-1 and TRBJ1-2; 9 positions match TRBD1. Germline V gene lookup returns CDR1 MNHNS and CDR2 SASEGT. The CDR3 extends over 14 amino acids. The CDR3 reads CTSRPPGQGSGYTF. CDR3 in DNA: TGTACCAGCAGACCCCCGGGACAGGGATCTGGCTACACCTTC.

The chain has TRBV4-1 and TRBJ2-7; D may be TRBD1 (5 bases). V shed 4 bases and J shed 7 bases, with 20 bases lying between them. The CDR3 consists of 15 residues. The germline gives CDR1 MGHRA, CDR2 YSYEKL. The CDR3 protein is CASSPSVGAMREQYF. The CDR3 DNA is TGCGCCAGCAGCCCGTCCGTTGGGGCTATGAGGGAGCAGTACTTC.

This clonotype was seen a few times. This chain connects TRBV7-9 to TRBJ2-7; tentative D call: TRBD2 (6 bases). The germline V and J ends were trimmed by 4 bases and 2 bases, with 12 bases remaining between them. Germline-derived CDR1 and CDR2 are SEHNR and FQNEAQ (reference sequence). The CDR3 spans 14 residues. This CDR3 is CASSSGTETYEQYF. The CDR3 bases are TGTGCCAGCAGCTCCGGGACTGAGACCTACGAGCAGTACTTC.

This clonotype was observed at least ten times. DNA of the CDR3: TGCAGCGTTGAAGATCAGGGACGGAACACCGGGGAGCTGTTTTTT. Protein sequence: CSVEDQGRNTGELFF. The chain combines TRBV29-1 with TRBJ2-2, with D perhaps assigned TRBD1 or TRBD2 (5 bases each). CDR3 size: 15 residues. The V gene lost 0 bases and the J gene lost 1 base, with 9 bases spanning the gap. The germline gives CDR1 SQVTM, CDR2 ANQGSEA.

As regards this clonotype: One junction end disagrees with the germline gene, perhaps due to a read error. This chain connects TRBV11-2 to TRBJ2-3; D might be TRBD2 (6 bases). The CDR3 loop spans 14 amino acids. CDR1 and CDR2 from the germline V gene are SGHAT and FQNNGV. DNA for the CDR3: TGTGCCAGCAGCTTTGAACAGCCGGGGGATACGAAGTGTTTT. Encoded protein: CASSFEQPGDTKCF.

This chain joins TRBV28 and TRBJ2-1; TRBD2 matches at 9 bases. Germline lookup yields CDR1 MDHEN and CDR2 SYDVKM. The CDR3 has 16 residues. Trimming at V came to 6 bases and at J to 4 bases, leaving 10 bases not matched to a gene. CDR3 bases: TGTGCCAGCAGAATAGCGGGAGAGCTGACTTACAATGAGCAGTTCTTC. Its protein product is CASRIAGELTYNEQFF.

The chain uses TRBV30 and TRBJ2-2; TRBD2 might be the D (6 bases). There are 14 residues in the CDR3. The V and J ends lost 6 bases and 6 bases respectively, with 17 bases between them. Germline assignment: CDR1 GTSNPN and CDR2 SVGIG (reference sequence). DNA of the CDR3: TGTGCCTGTATGGGACTCAGCGGCGCCGGGGAGCTGTTTTTT. Translated, it gives CACMGLSGAGELFF.

The chain couples TRBV7-9 to TRBJ2-7; TRBD2 matches at 11 bases. The CDR3 consists of 15 residues. J gave up 3 bases and V 2 bases, and 3 bases lay outside the gene matches. Germline V gene data show CDR1 as SEHNR and CDR2 as FQNEAQ (reference sequence). In nucleotides, the CDR3 is TGTGCCAGCAGCTTAACTAGCGGGAGCCACTACGAGCAGTACTTC. Protein sequence: CASSLTSGSHYEQYF.

Ten or more counts support this clonotype. The rearrangement uses TRBV11-2 and TRBJ2-3; D remains unclear. CDR1 is SGHAT, CDR2 FQNNGV, per germline. The ends were cut back, 4 bases at V and 4 bases at J, with 12 bases in the middle. The CDR3 is made up of 14 amino acids. The CDR3 sequence: CASSSSVLSDTQYF. CDR3 DNA sequence: TGTGCCAGCAGCTCCTCGGTACTGTCAGATACGCAGTATTTT.

The CDR3 bases are TGTGCCGCCGACTCGAACACCGGGGAGCTGTTTTTT. Protein sequence: CAADSNTGELFF. V and J are TRBV10-3 and TRBJ2-2, with D unresolved. Trimming stripped 11 bases from V and 0 bases from J, with 7 bases between. CDR1 and CDR2 (germline): ENHRY, SYGVKD. The CDR3 has 12 amino acids.

In this sample, this clonotype turned up once. The genes are TRBV11-2 and TRBJ2-7; 9 bases agree with TRBD1. Trimming took 10 bases from V and 6 from J; bases not matched to a gene: 16. The length of the CDR3 is 15 residues. Germline loops: CDR1 SGHAT, CDR2 FQNNGV. DNA for the CDR3: TGTGCCAACACCAAGAGTGTGGGACAGGGTGGCGAGCAGTACTTC. Translated: CANTKSVGQGGEQYF.

At least ten counts were recorded for this clonotype. CDR3 in amino acids: CASSVLDTPNTDTQYF. CDR3 in DNA: TGTGCCAGCAGCGTTCTTGACACGCCTAACACAGATACGCAGTATTTT. V is TRBV11-1 and J is TRBJ2-3; the D is unclear. The CDR3 consists of 16 residues. From germline, CDR1 is SGHAT and CDR2 FQDESV (reference sequence). Trimming pared 5 bases from V and 2 bases from J, leaving 17 bases between.

This clonotype was seen only a few times. CDR3: CAWSPASNYGYTF. Written as DNA, the CDR3 is TGTGCCTGGAGCCCGGCCTCTAACTATGGCTACACCTTC. This rearrangement joins TRBV30 to TRBJ1-2; D unclear. V lost 3 bases to trimming and J lost 0 bases, with 8 bases between them. Germline CDR1 and CDR2: GTSNPN and SVGIG (reference sequence). CDR3 size: 13 residues.

This clonotype was seen at least ten times. The rearrangement joins TRBV11-1 to TRBJ2-1; TRBD1 agrees at 7 bases. Per the germline V gene, CDR1 is SGHAT and CDR2 is FQDESV (reference sequence). J gave up 3 bases and V 5 bases, and 7 bases lay outside the gene matches. The CDR3 is 15 residues long. The CDR3 loop reads CASSIYRTGYNEQFF. The CDR3, as DNA: TGTGCCAGCAGCATCTACCGGACAGGCTACAATGAGCAGTTCTTC. Drawing the rest from reference TRBV11-1 and TRBJ2-1, the complete variable domain is EAEVAQSPRYKITEKSQAVAFWCDPISGHATLYWYRQILGQGPELLVQFQDESVVDDSQLPKDRFSAERLKGVDSTLKIQPAELGDSAMYLCASSIYRTGYNEQFFGPGTRLTVL.